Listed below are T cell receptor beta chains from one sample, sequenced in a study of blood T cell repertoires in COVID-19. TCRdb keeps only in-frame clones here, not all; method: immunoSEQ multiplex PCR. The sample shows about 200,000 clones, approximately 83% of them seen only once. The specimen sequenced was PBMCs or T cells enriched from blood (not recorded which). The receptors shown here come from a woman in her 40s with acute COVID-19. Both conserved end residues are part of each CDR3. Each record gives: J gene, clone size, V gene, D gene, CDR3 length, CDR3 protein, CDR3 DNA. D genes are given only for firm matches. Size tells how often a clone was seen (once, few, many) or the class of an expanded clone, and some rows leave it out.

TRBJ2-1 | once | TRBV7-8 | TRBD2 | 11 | CASSWTSEQFF | TGTGCCAGCAGCTGGACTAGCGAGCAGTTCTTC
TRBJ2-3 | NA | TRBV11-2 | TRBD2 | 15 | CASSFVAGGADTQYF | TGTGCCAGCAGCTTCGTGGCGGGAGGCGCAGATACGCAGTATTTT
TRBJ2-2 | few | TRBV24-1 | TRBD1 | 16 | CATSETGAGNTGELFF | TGTGCCACCAGTGAAACAGGGGCAGGGAACACCGGGGAGCTGTTTTTT
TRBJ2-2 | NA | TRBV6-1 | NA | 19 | CASSEGSRRVPLRSGELFF | TGTGCCAGCAGTGAAGGGAGCCGTCGGGTTCCCCTTAGGAGCGGGGAGCTGTTTTTT
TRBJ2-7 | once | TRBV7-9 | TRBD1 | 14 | CASSWDRDSYEQYF | TGTGCCAGCAGCTGGGACAGGGACTCCTACGAGCAGTACTTC
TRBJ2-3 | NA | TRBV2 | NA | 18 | CASSEGTLNSMNTDTQYF | TGTGCCAGCAGTGAGGGGACTCTAAATTCTATGAACACAGATACGCAGTATTTT
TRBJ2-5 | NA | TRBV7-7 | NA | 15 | CASSLRTVRTETQYF | TGTGCCAGCAGCTTAAGGACAGTTAGGACGGAGACCCAGTACTTC
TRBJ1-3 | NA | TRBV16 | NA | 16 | CASSLLQQLSGNTIYF | TGTGCCAGCAGCCTATTACAGCAACTCTCTGGAAACACCATATATTTT
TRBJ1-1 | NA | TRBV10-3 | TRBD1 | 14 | CATYPGTGDVEAFF | TGTGCCACCTATCCCGGGACAGGGGACGTTGAAGCTTTCTTT
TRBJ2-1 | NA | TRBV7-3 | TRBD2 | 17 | CASSLTSGLAGDNEQFF | TGTGCCAGCAGCTTAACGTCTGGACTAGCGGGAGACAATGAGCAGTTCTTC
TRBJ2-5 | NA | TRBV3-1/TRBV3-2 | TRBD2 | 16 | CASSRGLAGVTETQYF | TGTGCCAGCAGCCGGGGACTAGCGGGAGTAACAGAGACCCAGTACTTC
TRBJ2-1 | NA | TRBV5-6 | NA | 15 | CASSRGALSYNEQFF | TGTGCCAGCAGCCGGGGGGCCCTCTCCTACAATGAGCAGTTCTTC
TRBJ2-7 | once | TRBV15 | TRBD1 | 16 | CATSRDATGASYEQYF | TGTGCCACCAGCAGAGATGCAACAGGGGCCTCCTACGAGCAGTACTTC
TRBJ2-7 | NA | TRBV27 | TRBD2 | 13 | CASSFGGGYEQYF | TGTGCCAGCAGTTTCGGGGGGGGCTACGAGCAGTACTTC
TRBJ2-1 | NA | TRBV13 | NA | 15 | CASSLGSREVNEQFF | TGTGCCAGCAGCTTAGGCAGCAGGGAGGTAAATGAGCAGTTCTTC
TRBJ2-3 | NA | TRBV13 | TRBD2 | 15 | CASSRAGGSTDTQYF | TGTGCCAGCAGCCGAGCGGGAGGAAGCACAGATACGCAGTATTTT
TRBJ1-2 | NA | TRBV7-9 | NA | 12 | CASSFQEYGYTF | TGTGCCAGCAGCTTCCAAGAGTATGGCTACACCTTC
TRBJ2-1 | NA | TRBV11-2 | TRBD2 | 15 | CASSRAGTSDNEQFF | TGTGCCAGCAGCCGCGCCGGGACTAGCGACAATGAGCAGTTCTTC
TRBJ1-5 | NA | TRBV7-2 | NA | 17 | CASSLRWDGVGGQPQHF | TGTGCCAGCAGCTTAAGGTGGGATGGGGTCGGGGGTCAGCCCCAGCATTTT
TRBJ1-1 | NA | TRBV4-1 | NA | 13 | CASSQQQGTEAFF | TGCGCCAGCAGCCAGCAACAGGGTACTGAAGCTTTCTTT
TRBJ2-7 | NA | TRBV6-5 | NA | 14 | CASSYLAGYDEQYF | TGTGCCAGCAGTTATCTGGCGGGATACGACGAGCAGTACTTC
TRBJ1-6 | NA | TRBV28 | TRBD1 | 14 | CASKIGTANSPLHF | TGTGCCAGCAAGATCGGGACAGCAAATTCACCCCTCCACTTT
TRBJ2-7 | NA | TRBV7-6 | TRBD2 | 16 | CASSLGTGRVAYEQYF | TGTGCCAGCAGCTTAGGAACCGGGAGGGTCGCCTACGAGCAGTACTTC
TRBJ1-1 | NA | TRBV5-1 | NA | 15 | CASSQAGGLQTEAFF | TGCGCCAGCAGCCAGGCGGGGGGGCTACAAACTGAAGCTTTCTTT
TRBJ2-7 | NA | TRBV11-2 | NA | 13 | CASSLALVNEQYF | TGTGCCAGCAGCTTGGCACTAGTTAACGAGCAGTACTTC
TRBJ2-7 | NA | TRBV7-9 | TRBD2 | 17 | CASSLGGPGRTPYEQYF | TGTGCCAGCAGCTTAGGTGGACCCGGGAGGACCCCCTACGAGCAGTACTTC
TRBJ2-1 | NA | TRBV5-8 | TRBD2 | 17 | CASSLVLAGVSYNEQFF | TGTGCCAGCAGCTTGGTCCTAGCGGGAGTGTCCTACAATGAGCAGTTCTTC
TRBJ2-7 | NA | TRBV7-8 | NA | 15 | CASSLNPGESYEQYF | TGTGCCAGCAGCTTAAACCCGGGAGAGTCCTACGAGCAGTACTTC
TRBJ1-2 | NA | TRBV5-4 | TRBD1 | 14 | CASSGDRGKNGYTF | TGTGCCAGCAGCGGGGACAGGGGGAAGAATGGCTACACCTTC
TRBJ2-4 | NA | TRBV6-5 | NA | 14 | CASRQDFSKNIQYF | TGTGCCAGCAGGCAGGATTTCTCCAAAAACATTCAGTACTTC
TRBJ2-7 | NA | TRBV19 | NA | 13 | CASSSDSSYEQYF | TGTGCCAGTAGTTCGGACTCATCCTACGAGCAGTACTTC
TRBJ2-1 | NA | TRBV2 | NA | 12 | CASKGLPNEQFF | TGTGCCAGCAAGGGACTTCCCAATGAGCAGTTCTTC
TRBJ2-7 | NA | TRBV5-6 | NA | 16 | CASSLGLSGVTYEQYF | TGTGCCAGCAGCTTGGGGCTTAGCGGAGTCACCTACGAGCAGTACTTC
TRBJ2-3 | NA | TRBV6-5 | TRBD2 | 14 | CASSPQREADTQYF | TGTGCCAGCAGTCCTCAGCGGGAGGCGGATACGCAGTATTTT
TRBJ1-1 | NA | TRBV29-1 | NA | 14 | CSVEGTAMNTEAFF | TGCAGCGTTGAAGGGACAGCCATGAACACTGAAGCTTTCTTT
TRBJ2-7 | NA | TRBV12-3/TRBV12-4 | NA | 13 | CASSFTVSYEQYF | TGTGCCAGCAGTTTTACGGTCTCCTACGAGCAGTACTTC
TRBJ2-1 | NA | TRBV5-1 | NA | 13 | CASSLPEAGEQFF | TGCGCCAGCAGCTTGCCGGAGGCGGGTGAGCAGTTCTTC